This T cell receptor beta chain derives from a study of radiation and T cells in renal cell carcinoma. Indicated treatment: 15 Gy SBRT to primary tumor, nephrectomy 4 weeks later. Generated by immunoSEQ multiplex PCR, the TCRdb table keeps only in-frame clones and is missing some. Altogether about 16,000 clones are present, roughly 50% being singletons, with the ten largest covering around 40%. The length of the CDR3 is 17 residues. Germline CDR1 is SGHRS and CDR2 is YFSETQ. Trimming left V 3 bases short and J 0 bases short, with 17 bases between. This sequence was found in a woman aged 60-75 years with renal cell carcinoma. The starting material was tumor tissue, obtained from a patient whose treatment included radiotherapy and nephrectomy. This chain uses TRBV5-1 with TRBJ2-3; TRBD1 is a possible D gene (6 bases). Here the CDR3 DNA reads TGCGCCAGCAGCTCAAAAAACTACAGGGACAGCACAGATACGCAGTATTTT. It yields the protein CASSSKNYRDSTDTQYF.